This TCR beta chain comes out of a study of blood T cell repertoires in COVID-19. Looking at the study overall: COVID-19 samples, acute and convalescent, were from the United States, Italy and Spain.

The protocol was immunoSEQ multiplex PCR, while the TCRdb copy is restricted to in-frame clones and leaves out a portion. This sample carries 250,000 or so clones, 70% to 90% of them seen once, and the ten largest clones take 4.1%. Trimming removed 0 bases from V and 2 bases from J; junction bases left unmatched: 6. The CDR3 contains 17 residues. In germline, CDR1 is SGHDN, CDR2 FVKESK. The receptor was isolated from a young woman with acute COVID-19. Specimen: PBMCs or T cells enriched from blood (not recorded which). This sequence joins TRBV14 and TRBJ2-3; TRBD2 aligns across 9 bases. This CDR3 is CASSQDWLAGITDTQYF. CDR3 nucleotide sequence: TGTGCCAGCAGCCAAGATTGGCTAGCGGGGATCACAGATACGCAGTATTTT.